This TCR beta chain was sequenced during a study of cytomegalovirus exposure and HLA in healthy donors. Study-wide points: Later analysis associated a missense DCLRE1C variant with TCR beta V- and J-gene trimming. CMV serostatus was the sole immune exposure information available.

This PCR relied on a set of 60 Vbeta primers and 13 Jbeta primers. This table comes from immunoSEQ multiplex PCR, and its TCRdb copy is limited to in-frame clones, with some not included. This table lists 110,000 to 150,000 clones. On this clone: Antigen unknown.

V lost 1 base and J lost 6, with 10 bases in between. The germline CDR1 and CDR2 sequences are MGHRA and YSYEKL. This CDR3 spans 13 amino acids. This TCR was sampled from a male donor in good health and CMV-seronegative. Sequences were obtained from PBMCs. This chain links TRBV4-1 with TRBJ2-7; D remains unclear. The CDR3 sequence is CASSQGGSIEQYF. The CDR3, as DNA: TGCGCCAGCAGCCAAGGAGGTTCGATCGAGCAGTACTTC.